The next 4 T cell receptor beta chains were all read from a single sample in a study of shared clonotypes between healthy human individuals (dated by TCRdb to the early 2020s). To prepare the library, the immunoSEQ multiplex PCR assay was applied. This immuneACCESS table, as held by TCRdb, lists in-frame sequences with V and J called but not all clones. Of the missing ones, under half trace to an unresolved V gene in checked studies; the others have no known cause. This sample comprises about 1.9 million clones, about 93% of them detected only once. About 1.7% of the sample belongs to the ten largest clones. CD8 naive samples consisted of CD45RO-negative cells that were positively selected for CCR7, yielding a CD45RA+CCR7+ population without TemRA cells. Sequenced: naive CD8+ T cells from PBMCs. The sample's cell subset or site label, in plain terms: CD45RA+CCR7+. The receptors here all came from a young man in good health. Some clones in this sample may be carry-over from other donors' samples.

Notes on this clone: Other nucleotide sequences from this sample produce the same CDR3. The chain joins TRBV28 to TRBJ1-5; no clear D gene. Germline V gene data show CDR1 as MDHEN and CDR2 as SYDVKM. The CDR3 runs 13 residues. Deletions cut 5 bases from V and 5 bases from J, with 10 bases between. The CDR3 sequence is CASSPLTYQPQHF. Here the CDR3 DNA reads TGTGCCAGCAGTCCCTTGACTTATCAGCCCCAGCATTTT.

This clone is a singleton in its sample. CDR3 coding DNA: TGTGCCAGCAGTTTAGTAGGGCAGGGCCATGGCTACACCTTC. This gives the protein CASSLVGQGHGYTF. The chain recombines TRBV28 with TRBJ1-2, with D possibly TRBD1 on 5 matching bases. V shed 2 bases and J shed 6 bases, with 13 bases lying between them. The V gene's germline CDR1 is MDHEN and CDR2 SYDVKM. CDR3 length: 14 amino acids.

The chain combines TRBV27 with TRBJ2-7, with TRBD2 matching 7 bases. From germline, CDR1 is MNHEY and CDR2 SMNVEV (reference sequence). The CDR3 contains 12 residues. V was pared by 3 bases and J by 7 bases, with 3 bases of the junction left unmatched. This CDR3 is CASSFLGGEQYF. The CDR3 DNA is TGTGCCAGCAGTTTCCTGGGAGGGGAGCAGTACTTC.

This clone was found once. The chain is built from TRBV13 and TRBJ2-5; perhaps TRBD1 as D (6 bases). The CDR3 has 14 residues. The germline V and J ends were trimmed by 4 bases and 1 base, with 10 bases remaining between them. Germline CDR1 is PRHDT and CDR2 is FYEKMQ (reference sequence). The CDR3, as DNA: TGTGCCAGCAGCTCCAGGGGAACCCAAGAGACCCAGTACTTC. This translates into CASSSRGTQETQYF.